This T cell receptor (beta chain) emerged from a study of cytomegalovirus exposure and HLA in healthy donors. Turning to the study itself: There were some 410 genotyped donors. Of these, 81% fell in the genetic ancestry cluster associated with self-reported Caucasian donors.

The donors comprised healthy bone marrow donors. The V segment lost 5 bases and the J segment 2 bases; nucleotides outside the gene matches: 5. Germline V CDR1 and CDR2: SGHTA, FQGTGA. The CDR3 contains 15 residues. A multiplex PCR was run with 60 Vbeta primers and 13 Jbeta primers. Measured with immunoSEQ multiplex PCR; TCRdb has only the in-frame clones, and not every one. The table shows around 190,000 clones, with 65% to 80% occurring only once. In the case of this clone: Its antigen remains unknown.

Points from the study as a whole: In the analysis, some V segments, TRBV6-2 and TRBV6-3 included, were excluded as indistinguishable.

The chain carries TRBV7-3 and TRBJ2-3; TRBD2 agrees at 9 bases. The sample comprised PBMCs. This clonotype was obtained from a woman aged 40 to 55 in good health and CMV-seronegative. The DNA for the CDR3 is TGTGCCAGCAGCCTAGGACTAGCGAACACAGATACGCAGTATTTT. This codes for CASSLGLANTDTQYF.